This T cell receptor (beta chain) was sequenced during a study of identical twins. The study's findings and limits: Memory repertoires lacked the insertion deficit that abundant cord blood beta clonotypes showed. Weaker excess twin sharing was observed in beta out-of-frame sequences.

In every case, the donor was a healthy Caucasian. For this clonotype: Antigen: not known.

The germline V gene has CDR1 SGHTA and CDR2 FQGNSA. V shed 4 bases and J 5 bases; nucleotides not matched to a gene: 13. This CDR3 has 17 residues. With template switching, a universal primer site was added, and the cDNA carried unique molecular identifiers. TCRdb reprocessed the 5' RACE reads via MiXCR and lists one record per CDR3 protein. The sample contains about 570,000 distinct CDR3 sequences, nearly 10% of which appear only once. This same sample was also part of a study on yellow fever vaccine responses in identical twins.

The sample was PBMCs. V usage is TRBV7-2 and J usage is TRBJ2-1; 8 nucleotides line up with TRBD2. This clonotype was sampled from a woman between 18 and 30 years old in good health. The CDR3, as DNA: TGTGCCAGCAGCTCGATAGTATGGACTAGCAGGGACAATGAGCAGTTCTTC. Protein: CASSSIVWTSRDNEQFF.